The next 22 T cell receptor beta chains were all read from a single sample in a study of T-cell reconstitution after alpha-beta-depleted transplantation in children. Unique molecular identifiers were used in preparing the TCRbeta library. A single record per CDR3 protein comes from TCRdb applying MiXCR to the PCR reads. The sample gives roughly 610,000 distinct CDR3 sequences, under 12% of which show up once; less than 5% is in the top ten. Source: PBMCs from the stem cell graft donor, taken from the stem cell graft. These receptors were obtained from a human donor who donated a stem cell graft to a child with acute myeloid leukemia.

This clonotype was detected a few times. This chain joins TRBV18 and TRBJ2-7; D is possibly TRBD1 (5 bases). Trimming removed 2 bases from V and 6 bases from J, with 14 bases in between. This CDR3 spans 14 amino acids. CDR1 is KGHSH, CDR2 LQKENI, per germline. In DNA, the CDR3 is TGTGCCAGCTCACCAGCAAAAGGGGCCGGCGAGCAGTACTTC. As protein: CASSPAKGAGEQYF. The whole variable domain, filled in from reference TRBV18 and TRBJ2-7, reads NAGVMQNPRHLVRRRGQEARLRCSPMKGHSHVYWYRQLPEEGLKFMVYLQKENIIDESGMPKERFSAEFPKEGPSILRIQQVVRGDSAAYFCASSPAKGAGEQYFGPGTRLTVT.

On this clonotype: A much larger clone differs from this one at a single base, so this may be a read error. The genes are TRBV3-1 and TRBJ1-3; D not resolved. This CDR3 has 12 amino acids. V lost 2 bases, J lost 4 bases, and 3 bases lay in between. Looked up from germline, CDR1 is LGHDT and CDR2 is YNNKEL (reference sequence). The CDR3 loop reads CASSQRGNTIYF. CDR3 sequence (DNA): TGTGCCAGCAGCCAACGGGGAAACACCATATATTTT.

The gene calls are TRBV7-2 and TRBJ2-4; D is ambiguous. Trimming stripped 0 bases from V and 1 base from J, with 13 bases between. CDR3 length: 17 residues. CDR1 and CDR2 from the germline V gene are SGHTA and FQGNSA. DNA for the CDR3: TGTGCCAGCAGCTTAGCGGGCCTGACGAGGGCCAAAAACATTCAGTACTTC. Translation gives CASSLAGLTRAKNIQYF. Full variable domain (missing parts from reference TRBV7-2 and TRBJ2-4): GAGVSQSPSNKVTEKGKDVELRCDPISGHTALYWYRQSLGQGLEFLIYFQGNSAPDKSGLPSDRFSAERTGGSVSTLTIQRTQQEDSAVYLCASSLAGLTRAKNIQYFGAGTRLSVL.

The rearrangement uses TRBV12-3 or TRBV12-4 and TRBJ1-5; a possible D gene is TRBD1 (5 bases). V lost 5 bases to trimming and J lost 7 bases, with 15 bases between them. CDR3 size: 14 residues. The CDR3 nucleotides read TGTGCCAGCAGTACCGTCGGGGGTGGACAGCCCCAGCATTTT. Protein sequence: CASSTVGGGQPQHF.

This clonotype has a count of ten or more. The chain carries TRBV7-9 and TRBJ2-3, with D possibly TRBD2 on 6 matching bases. Trimming cost V 5 bases and J 1 base, with 13 bases left between them. The CDR3 is 15 residues long. The germline V gene encodes CDR1 SEHNR and CDR2 FQNEAQ (reference sequence). For the CDR3, the DNA is TGTGCCAGCAGCCAGGCGGGGTCCCGCACAGATACGCAGTATTTT. Its protein product is CASSQAGSRTDTQYF.

CDR3 sequence reads: CASSIEAGTGNTIYF. The CDR3 DNA follows: TGTGCCAGCAGCATTGAGGCGGGTACTGGAAACACCATATATTTT. The chain has TRBV5-5 and TRBJ1-3; no firm D call. Germline CDR1 SGHKS, CDR2 YYEKEE (reference sequence). Trimming removed 4 bases at V and 2 bases at J, with 13 bases between. The CDR3 is 15 amino acids. Full variable domain (outside the CDR3, taken from reference TRBV5-5 and TRBJ1-3): DAGVTQSPTHLIKTRGQQVTLRCSPISGHKSVSWYQQVLGQGPQFIFQYYEKEERGRGNFPDRFSARQFPNYSSELNVNALLLGDSALYLCASSIEAGTGNTIYFGEGSWLTVV.

This clonotype was seen repeatedly, ten times or more. The rearrangement links TRBV5-1 to TRBJ2-1, with TRBD2 matching 12 bases. Germline lookup yields CDR1 SGHRS and CDR2 YFSETQ. CDR3 size: 18 residues. The junction had 12 bases not matched to a gene; V was cut back by 3 bases and J by 5 bases. The DNA for the CDR3 is TGCGCCAGCAGCTCTTATTTGTCTAGCGGGAGGGCCCACAATGAGCAGTTCTTC. It is translated as CASSSYLSSGRAHNEQFF.

This clonotype has a single count. This chain uses TRBV5-1 with TRBJ2-1; 8 nucleotides agree with TRBD2. The CDR3 spans 17 residues. Germline loops: CDR1 SGHRS, CDR2 YFSETQ. With V trimmed by 4 bases and J by 4 bases, 13 bases remained unmatched. CDR3 loop: CASSPGVAGRGYNEQFF. The CDR3 DNA reads as TGCGCCAGCAGCCCCGGGGTAGCGGGAAGAGGGTACAATGAGCAGTTCTTC.

The chain joins TRBV4-3 to TRBJ1-1; no definite D call. From germline, CDR1 is LGHNA and CDR2 YSLEER. The CDR3 runs to 16 residues. V dropped 3 bases and J dropped 2 bases, with 16 bases sitting between them. The DNA of the CDR3 is TGCGCCAGCAGCCAGTTAATGGACGGAACAAACACTGAAGCTTTCTTT. This codes for CASSQLMDGTNTEAFF.

There are a few counts of this clonotype. This chain uses TRBV5-6 with TRBJ2-1; 9 bases agree with TRBD2. V lost 5 bases, J lost 4 bases, and 7 bases stayed unmatched. In germline, CDR1 is SGHDT, CDR2 YYEEEE. This CDR3 spans 15 amino acids. CDR3 sequence: CASSQRLADYNEQFF. CDR3 nucleotides: TGTGCCAGCAGTCAGAGACTAGCGGATTACAATGAGCAGTTCTTC.

This chain joins TRBV7-2 and TRBJ2-7, with D maybe TRBD2 (5 bases). V gave up 1 base and J gave up 4 bases, with 14 bases separating them. The germline CDR1 and CDR2 sequences are SGHTA and FQGNSA. This CDR3 is 15 amino acids long. CDR3: CASSLGVTGIYEQYF. CDR3 coding DNA: TGTGCCAGCAGCTTAGGCGTTACGGGGATTTACGAGCAGTACTTC.

J is TRBJ1-1 and V is TRBV12-3 or TRBV12-4, with D possibly matching TRBD1 (5 bases). The CDR3 length is 14 residues. The ends were cut back, 1 base at V and 2 bases at J, with 8 bases in the middle. Here the CDR3 reads CASSLGTSNTEAFF. CDR3 in DNA: TGTGCCAGCAGTTTAGGGACAAGTAACACTGAAGCTTTCTTT.

This clonotype was seen a few times. The rearrangement uses TRBV29-1 and TRBJ1-1; TRBD1 matches 7 bases. V shed 6 bases, J shed 3 bases, and the junction held 19 bases outside the gene matches. The length of the CDR3 is 17 residues. Germline loops: CDR1 SQVTM, CDR2 ANQGSEA. The DNA of the CDR3 is TGCAGCGTGCGGACCCTAAGGGACAGTCAAGGGGACACTGAAGCTTTCTTT. As protein: CSVRTLRDSQGDTEAFF.

This clonotype was counted many times. V and J are TRBV10-2 and TRBJ2-7; 9 bases align to TRBD1. Germline loops: CDR1 WSHSY, CDR2 SAAADI. The CDR3 has 12 amino acids. After removal of 7 bases from V and 7 bases from J, the junction contained 5 bases not matched to a gene. The CDR3 is CASTQGAGEQYF. The CDR3 DNA follows: TGCGCCAGCACACAGGGGGCGGGAGAGCAGTACTTC.

The chain recombines TRBV20-1 with TRBJ2-4; 7 bases line up with TRBD2. The length of the CDR3 is 15 residues. V was clipped by 3 bases and J by 0 bases; unmatched bases: 5. CDR1 and CDR2 from the germline V gene are DFQATT and SNEGSKA (reference sequence). The CDR3 DNA follows: TGCAGTGCTAGGACAAGCGGGGTAGCCAAAAACATTCAGTACTTC. Translated, it gives CSARTSGVAKNIQYF.

V usage is TRBV29-1 and J usage is TRBJ2-4; D is undetermined. V dropped 6 bases and J dropped 0 bases, with 9 bases sitting between them. The germline V gene encodes CDR1 SQVTM and CDR2 ANQGSEA. This CDR3 region has 13 residues. The CDR3: CSVQTLAKNIQYF. The CDR3 coding sequence is TGCAGCGTCCAGACCTTAGCCAAAAACATTCAGTACTTC.

This clonotype was picked up many times. The V gene is TRBV12-3 or TRBV12-4, the J gene TRBJ2-3; 9 bases are a match to TRBD2. This CDR3 spans 13 amino acids. Germline trimming cut 2 bases from V and 7 bases from J; bases unmatched to any gene: 1. This chain's CDR3 is CASSLLAGNTQYF. CDR3 in DNA: TGTGCCAGCAGTTTACTAGCGGGAAATACGCAGTATTTT.

This clonotype appeared a few times. The chain recombines TRBV6-2 or TRBV6-3 with TRBJ2-7; 9 bases agree with TRBD1. Germline V CDR1 and CDR2: MNHEY, SVGEGT. This CDR3 contains 15 residues. Trimming at V came to 2 bases and at J to 0 bases, leaving 2 bases not matched to a gene. CDR3 sequence (DNA): TGTGCCAGCAGTTACGGGACAGGGACCTCCTACGAGCAGTACTTC. Translation gives CASSYGTGTSYEQYF.

This clonotype was observed many times. CDR3 coding DNA: TGTGCCAGCAGCCCTCGACTAGCGGCCCCCTTCAATGAGCAGTTCTTC. It is translated as CASSPRLAAPFNEQFF. This chain joins TRBV7-3 and TRBJ2-1; 9 positions match TRBD2. V shed 5 bases and J 6 bases; nucleotides not matched to a gene: 11. Germline-derived CDR1 and CDR2 are SGHTA and FQGTGA. The CDR3 has 16 amino acids.

V and J are TRBV5-1 and TRBJ1-1; no clear D. V was shortened by 0 bases and J by 6 bases, with 12 bases between the two germline ends. Germline V lookup: CDR1 SGHRS, CDR2 YFSETQ. This CDR3 is 14 amino acids long. In DNA, the CDR3 is TGCGCCAGCAGCTTGGCCTTACAAGTCTCTGAAGCTTTCTTT. Protein: CASSLALQVSEAFF.

This clonotype was seen at least ten times. The chain employs TRBV19 and TRBJ2-1, with 7 bases fitting TRBD2. The CDR3 is made up of 15 amino acids. Germline CDR1 is LNHDA and CDR2 is SQIVND (reference sequence). V lost 8 bases, J lost 2 bases, and 9 bases stayed unmatched. The CDR3 DNA follows: TGTGCCAGTCGCCCGGGGGAGGGGACCTACAATGAGCAGTTCTTC. This gives the protein CASRPGEGTYNEQFF.

The chain employs TRBV20-1 and TRBJ2-1; possible D gene TRBD2, 5 bases. The V gene lost 0 bases and the J gene lost 1 base, with 22 bases spanning the gap. The V gene's germline CDR1 is DFQATT and CDR2 SNEGSKA (reference sequence). The CDR3 is 19 amino acids. The CDR3 here is CSARDYAGVNPRSYNEQFF. For the CDR3, the DNA is TGCAGTGCTAGAGATTACGCGGGTGTAAACCCTCGATCCTACAATGAGCAGTTCTTC.